In this sample, the clone carrying this T cell receptor beta chain turned up many times. Antigen unknown. Preparation of the TCRbeta library was carried out with unique molecular identifiers. TCRdb fed the PCR reads into MiXCR, producing one record per CDR3 protein. The table records hundreds of thousands of distinct CDR3 sequences, approximately 22% of them present only once. These data come from a study of T-cell reconstitution after alpha-beta-depleted transplantation in children. Findings of the study overall: At day 60, the high TCRbeta diversity found in some patients originated from recipient T cells and thymic progenitors that had survived. One year post-transplant, T-cell counts and diversity were largely derived from T cells produced anew. Alpha-beta T cells about two months after transplant reportedly derived from several hundred expanded graft clones.

The germline V gene has CDR1 MDHEN and CDR2 SYDVKM. V was shortened by 6 bases and J by 4 bases, with 7 bases between the two germline ends. The CDR3 covers 13 residues. This TCR derives from a boy younger than two who had a stem cell transplant for acute myeloid leukemia, so the T cells may come from the graft donor. The chain employs TRBV28 and TRBJ2-6, with D perhaps matching TRBD1 or TRBD2 (5 bases each). The specimen comprised PBMCs, mostly from graft donor cells, sampled 360 days after TCRalphabeta/CD19-depleted stem cell transplant. This CDR3 reads CASSGAGANVLTF. In DNA form, the CDR3 reads TGTGCCAGCAGCGGGGCGGGGGCCAACGTCCTGACTTTC.